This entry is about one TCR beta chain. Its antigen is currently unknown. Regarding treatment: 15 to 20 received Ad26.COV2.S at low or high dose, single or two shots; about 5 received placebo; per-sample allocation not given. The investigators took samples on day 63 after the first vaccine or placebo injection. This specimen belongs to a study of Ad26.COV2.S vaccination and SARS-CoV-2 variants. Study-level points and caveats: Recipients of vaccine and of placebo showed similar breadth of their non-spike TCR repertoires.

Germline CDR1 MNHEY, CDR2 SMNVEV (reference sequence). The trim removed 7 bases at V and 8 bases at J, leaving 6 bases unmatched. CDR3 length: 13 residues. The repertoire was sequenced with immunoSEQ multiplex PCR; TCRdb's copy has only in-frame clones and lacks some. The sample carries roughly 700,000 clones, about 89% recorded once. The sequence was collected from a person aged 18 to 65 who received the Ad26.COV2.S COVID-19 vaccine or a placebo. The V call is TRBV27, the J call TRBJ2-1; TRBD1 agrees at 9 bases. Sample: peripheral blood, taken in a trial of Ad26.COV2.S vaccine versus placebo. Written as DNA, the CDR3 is TGTGCCAGCAAGAGGACAGGGGACGATGAGCAGTTCTTC. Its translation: CASKRTGDDEQFF.